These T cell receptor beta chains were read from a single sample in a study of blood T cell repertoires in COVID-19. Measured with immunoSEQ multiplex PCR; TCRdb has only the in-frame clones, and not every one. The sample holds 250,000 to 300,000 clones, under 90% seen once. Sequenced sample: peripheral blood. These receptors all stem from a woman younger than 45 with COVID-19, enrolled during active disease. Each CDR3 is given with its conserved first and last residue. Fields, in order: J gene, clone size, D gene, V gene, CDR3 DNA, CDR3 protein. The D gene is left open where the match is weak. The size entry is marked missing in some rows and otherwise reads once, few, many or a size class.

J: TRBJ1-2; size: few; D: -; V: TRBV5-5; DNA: TGTGCCAGCAGCTTGCTATACAGCTATGGCTACACCTTC; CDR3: CASSLLYSYGYTF
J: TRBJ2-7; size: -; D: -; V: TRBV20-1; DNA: TGCAGTGCTAGAGATAAATACGAGCAGTACTTC; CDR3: CSARDKYEQYF
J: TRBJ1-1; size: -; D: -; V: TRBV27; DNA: TGTGCCAGCAACAACGGTGGGGGGGACACTGAAGCTTTCTTT; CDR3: CASNNGGGDTEAFF
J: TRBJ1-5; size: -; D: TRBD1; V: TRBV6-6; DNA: TGTGCCAGCAGCTTCGACAGGGGGTCACGTCAGCCCCAGCATTTT; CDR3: CASSFDRGSRQPQHF
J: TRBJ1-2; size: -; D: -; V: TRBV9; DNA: TGTGCCAGCAGCCCCCCCCGAAGGACAGATTTAAACTATGGCTACACCTTC; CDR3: CASSPPRRTDLNYGYTF
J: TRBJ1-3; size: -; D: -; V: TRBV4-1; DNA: TGCGCCAGCAGCCAAGAAGGAGGGGCCACTGGAAACACCATATATTTT; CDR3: CASSQEGGATGNTIYF
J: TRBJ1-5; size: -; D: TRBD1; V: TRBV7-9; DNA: TGTGCCAGCAGCAGAGAAGGGGGCGGGCAGCCCCAGCATTTT; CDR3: CASSREGGGQPQHF
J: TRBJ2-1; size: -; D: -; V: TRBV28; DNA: TGTGCCAGCAGTTTAATTCTCCAGGGATCCTACAATGAGCAGTTCTTC; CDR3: CASSLILQGSYNEQFF
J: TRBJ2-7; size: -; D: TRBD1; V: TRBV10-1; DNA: TGCGCCAGCAGTGACCCAGGGGGCCACGAGCAGTACTTC; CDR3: CASSDPGGHEQYF
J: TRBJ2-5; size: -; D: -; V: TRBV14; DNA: TGTGCCAGCAGCCAGAACAGGGCCCAAGAGACCCAGTACTTC; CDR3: CASSQNRAQETQYF
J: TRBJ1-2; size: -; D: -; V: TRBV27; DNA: TGTGCCAGCAGTTCCTCCGGGCGGGATGGCTACACCTTC; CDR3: CASSSSGRDGYTF
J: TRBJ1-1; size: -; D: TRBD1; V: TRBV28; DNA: TGTGCCAGCCCTCCACGGACAGGGACTTACACTGAAGCTTTCTTT; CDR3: CASPPRTGTYTEAFF
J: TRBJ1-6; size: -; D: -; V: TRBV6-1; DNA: TGTGCCAGCAGTGAACGGGGGGTTGGTAATTCACCCCTCCACTTT; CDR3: CASSERGVGNSPLHF
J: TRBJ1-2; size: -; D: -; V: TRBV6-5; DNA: TGTGCCAGCACCAATCATGTGGGCCTTGGCTACACCTTC; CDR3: CASTNHVGLGYTF
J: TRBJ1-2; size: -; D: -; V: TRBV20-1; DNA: TGCAGTGCTAGAGAGGGCGGCTACACCTTC; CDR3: CSAREGGYTF
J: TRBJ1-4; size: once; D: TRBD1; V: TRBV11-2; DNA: TGTGCCAGCAGAACCGGGACAGTTACTAATGAACAACTGTTTTTT; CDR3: CASRTGTVTNEQLFF
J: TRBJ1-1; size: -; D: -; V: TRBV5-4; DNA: TGTGCCAGCAGCCACTGGGGGGATGGGGCTTTCTTT; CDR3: CASSHWGDGAFF
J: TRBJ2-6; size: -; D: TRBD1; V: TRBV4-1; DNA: TGCGCCAGCAGCCCACAGGGGGTACCGAGTGGGGCCAACGTCCTGACTTTC; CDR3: CASSPQGVPSGANVLTF
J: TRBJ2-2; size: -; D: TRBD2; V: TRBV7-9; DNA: TGTGCCAGCAGCAGACTAGCGGATAACACCGGGGAGCTGTTTTTT; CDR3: CASSRLADNTGELFF
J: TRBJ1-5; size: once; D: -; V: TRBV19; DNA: TGTGCCAGTAGTATAGTTGTCTTCGACAGGAAGAATCAGCCCCAGCATTTT; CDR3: CASSIVVFDRKNQPQHF
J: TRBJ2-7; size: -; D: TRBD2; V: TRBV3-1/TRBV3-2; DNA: TGTGCCAGCAGCCAGGCCCTAGCGGGGGTCTCGGGGGAGCAGTACTTC; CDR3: CASSQALAGVSGEQYF
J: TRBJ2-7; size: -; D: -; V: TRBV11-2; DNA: TGTGCCAGCAGCGTAAACTACGAGCAGTACTTC; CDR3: CASSVNYEQYF
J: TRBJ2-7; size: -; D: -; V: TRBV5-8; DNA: TGTGCCAGCAGCTTGGGGCACGTCTACGAGCAGTACTTC; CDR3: CASSLGHVYEQYF
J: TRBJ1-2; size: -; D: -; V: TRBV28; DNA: TGTGCCAGCAGTTCCTACACCGGGACTGTGGTAGAAGCTAACTATGGCTACACCTTC; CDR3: CASSSYTGTVVEANYGYTF
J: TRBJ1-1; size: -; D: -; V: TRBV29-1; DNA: TGCAGCGCCGAGGGGGAGGGGGGCGCGAACACTGAAGCTTTCTTT; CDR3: CSAEGEGGANTEAFF
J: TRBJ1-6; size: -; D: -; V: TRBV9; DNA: TGTGCCAGCAGCTCATACCCCGGGGGGGATTCACCCCTCCACTTT; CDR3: CASSSYPGGDSPLHF
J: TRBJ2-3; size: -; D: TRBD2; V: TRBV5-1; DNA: TGCGCCAGCAGCAGGCGGGGGGGAACTAGCACAGATACGCAGTATTTT; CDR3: CASSRRGGTSTDTQYF
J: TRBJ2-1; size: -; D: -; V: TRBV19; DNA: TGTGCCAGTAGTCCCGCGGCGGGCAATGAGCAGTTCTTC; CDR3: CASSPAAGNEQFF
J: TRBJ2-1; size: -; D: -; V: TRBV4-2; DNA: TGTGCCAGCAGCCAAGAAGGAGACAGGGAGGTCGATGAGCAGTTCTTC; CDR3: CASSQEGDREVDEQFF
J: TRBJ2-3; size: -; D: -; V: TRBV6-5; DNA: TGTGCCAGCCTGCACAAGACAGATACGCAGTATTTT; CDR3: CASLHKTDTQYF
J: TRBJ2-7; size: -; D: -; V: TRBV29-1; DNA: TGCAGCGTTAGAGGGGGCTCCTACGAGCAGTACTTC; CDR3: CSVRGGSYEQYF
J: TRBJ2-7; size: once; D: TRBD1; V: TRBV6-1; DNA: TGTGCCAGCAGTGAAACAGGGGACCTACGATACGAGCAGTACTTC; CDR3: CASSETGDLRYEQYF
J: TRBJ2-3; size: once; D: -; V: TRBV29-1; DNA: TGCAGCGTTGAAGTGGAGGACCTTTTAGATACGCAGTATTTT; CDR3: CSVEVEDLLDTQYF
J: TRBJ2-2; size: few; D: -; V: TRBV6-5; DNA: TGTGCCAGCAGTTACCTGCAGGTCGCGAACACCGGGGAGCTGTTTTTT; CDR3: CASSYLQVANTGELFF
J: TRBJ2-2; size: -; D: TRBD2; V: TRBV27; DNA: TGTGCCAGCAGTGTCTTTGTGGGACTAGCGAACACCGGGGAGCTGTTTTTT; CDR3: CASSVFVGLANTGELFF
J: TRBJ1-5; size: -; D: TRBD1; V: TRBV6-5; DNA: TGTGCCAGCATCCCACAGGGGGCTAGCAATCAGCCCCAGCATTTT; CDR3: CASIPQGASNQPQHF